This T cell receptor beta chain derives from a study of blood T cell repertoires in COVID-19 (dated by TCRdb to 2020 to 2021). Concerning the study at large: Samples from collaborators originated in the United States, Italy and Spain and spanned both the acute and convalescent phases of COVID-19. The material from the prospective study consisted of cDNA or gDNA derived from T cells, B-cell-depleted T cells, or PBMCs. Deeply sampled blood TCRbeta repertoires from subjects exposed to, actively infected with, or recovered from COVID-19 were included in the dataset. The repertoires were made available in a free public database intended to serve as a resource for research on the immune response to SARS-CoV-2. Samples came from the ongoing ImmuneRACE study (first 160 participants) plus 1,254 subjects from 6 global collaborators. Sample metadata almost always included a de-identified subject ID, COVID-19 status, age in years and sex. Where available, HLA class I and class II types were taken from metadata supplied by the sample provider and were not determined by assay-based typing. Overall study results and their limits: The amount of clinical and demographic metadata varied by source and participant and was provided uncurated.

To note about this clone: The clone's antigen remains unknown. The sample holds no much larger clone one base away, and base qualities are not on file.

Here V drops 7 bases and J drops 2 bases, and the junction holds 8 bases not matched to any gene. Measured from the cysteine to the phenylalanine, the CDR3 is 14 residues long. Of the read, only the CDR3 DNA is kept; its 42 bases are in frame from base 1. The germline V gene specifies SGHDT as CDR1 and YYEEEE as CDR2. The immunoSEQ Assay, a bias-controlled multiplex PCR, was used to amplify TCRbeta CDR3 regions from genomic DNA. As for how the authors treated the data: Nucleated cell counts per sample were estimated from amplification of reference gene primers within the assay. To quantify the absolute abundance of each unique TCRbeta CDR3 rearrangement, sequence reads were collapsed and filtered. For each sample, productive Simpson clonality was calculated as the square root of Simpson's diversity index over productive rearrangements. TCRdb's version of the immuneACCESS table is confined to in-frame rearrangements and falls short of the full clone set. An unresolved V gene accounts for under half of the shortfall where checked; the remainder is of unknown origin. V, J and clone size are those of that table, while D and trimming were read from the DNA. The sample profile shows approximately 330,000 clones; 65% to 90% of them were found once. The top ten hold about 4.2% of the sample.

Enrolling through a virtual design, the prospective study's participants ranged in age from roughly 18 to 95 years and lived across roughly 23 United States geographic areas. In the prospective study, participants were assigned to cohorts based on the clinical history participants reported in a screening survey and a study questionnaire. Mobile phlebotomists in the prospective study collected whole blood, serum and a nasopharyngeal or oropharyngeal swab from every participant. Participants in the prospective study had the option to provide additional blood draws and questionnaires over an approximately 2-month period. Prospective study blood samples were shipped either frozen or at room temperature before DNA extraction.

The sample taken for sequencing was PBMCs or T cells enriched from blood (not recorded which). This sequence originates from a woman in her thirties or forties with acute COVID-19. The V and J genes are TRBV5-6 and TRBJ1-1, and TRBD1 aligns with 7 junction nucleotides. The encoded CDR3 is CASYYRGVNTEAFF. The bases are TGTGCCAGCTACTACAGGGGTGTAAACACTGAAGCTTTCTTT.